The following is a TCR beta chain sequence with its context. The sample belongs to a study of blood T cell repertoires in COVID-19. Trimming cost V 5 bases and J 0 bases, with 14 bases left between them. Germline V gene sequence: CDR1 MDHEN, CDR2 SYDVKM. The CDR3 loop spans 16 amino acids. Assay: immunoSEQ multiplex PCR; the TCRdb copy retains only in-frame clones and omits some. The table includes over 150,000 clones, 86% detected once. This chain connects TRBV28 to TRBJ2-1, with a possible D match to TRBD1 (6 bases). The sequence came from a man aged 65 to 79 with active or convalescent COVID-19. The sequencing input was peripheral blood. DNA of the CDR3: TGTGCCAGCAGTGGGACAAAATTAAGCTCCTACAATGAGCAGTTCTTC. It is translated as CASSGTKLSSYNEQFF.